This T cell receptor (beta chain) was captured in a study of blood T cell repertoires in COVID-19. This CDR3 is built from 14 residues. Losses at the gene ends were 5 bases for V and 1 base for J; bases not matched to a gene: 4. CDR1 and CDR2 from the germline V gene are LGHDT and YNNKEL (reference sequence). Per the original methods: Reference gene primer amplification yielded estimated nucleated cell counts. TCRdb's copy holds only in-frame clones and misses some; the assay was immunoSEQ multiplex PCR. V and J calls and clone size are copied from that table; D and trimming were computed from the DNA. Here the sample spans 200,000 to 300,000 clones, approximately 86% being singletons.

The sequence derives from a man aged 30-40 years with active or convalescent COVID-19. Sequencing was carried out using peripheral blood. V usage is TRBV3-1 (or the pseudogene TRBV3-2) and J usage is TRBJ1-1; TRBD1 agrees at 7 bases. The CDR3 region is CASSFRTGNTEAFF. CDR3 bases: TGTGCCAGCAGCTTTCGGACAGGGAACACTGAAGCTTTCTTT.